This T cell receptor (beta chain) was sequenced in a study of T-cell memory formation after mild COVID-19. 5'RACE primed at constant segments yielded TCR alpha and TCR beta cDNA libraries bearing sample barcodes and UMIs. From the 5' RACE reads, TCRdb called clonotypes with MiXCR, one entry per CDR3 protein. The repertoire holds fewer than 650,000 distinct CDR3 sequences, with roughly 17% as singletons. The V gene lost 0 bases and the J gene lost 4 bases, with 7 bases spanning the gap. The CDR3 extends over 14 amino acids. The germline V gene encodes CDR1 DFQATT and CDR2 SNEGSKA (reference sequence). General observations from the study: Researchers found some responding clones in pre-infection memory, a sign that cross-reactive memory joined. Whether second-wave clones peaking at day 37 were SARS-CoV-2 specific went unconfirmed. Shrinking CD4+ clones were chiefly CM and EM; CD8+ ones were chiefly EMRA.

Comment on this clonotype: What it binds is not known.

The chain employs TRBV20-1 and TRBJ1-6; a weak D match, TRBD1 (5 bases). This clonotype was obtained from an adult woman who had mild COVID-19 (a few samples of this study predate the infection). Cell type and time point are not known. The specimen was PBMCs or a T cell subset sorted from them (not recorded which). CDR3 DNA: TGCAGTGCTAGAGACGGGGGTTATAATTCACCCCTCCACTTT. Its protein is CSARDGGYNSPLHF.